Below, 28 T cell receptor beta chains from the same sample are listed, as sequenced in a study of T cells expressing NK-cell markers. TCRdb reanalyzed the 5' RACE reads and collapses them to one entry per CDR3 protein, without DNA. The table lists about half a million distinct CDR3 sequences. Sequencing was done on a sample of blood T cells: a sorted CD56 or NKG2C T cell subset, CD4+ or CD8+ T cells, or bulk PBMC T cells (not recorded which). The receptor source for this set is a woman aged 45-65 years in good health.

The J gene is TRBJ2-1, the V gene TRBV12-3 or TRBV12-4; no DNA is available, so the TRBD2 call from TCRdb remains unchecked. This CDR3 is 17 amino acids long. The CDR3 region is CASSFLSMREAGSEQFF.

The V gene is TRBV9, the J gene TRBJ2-3. The germline gives CDR1 SGDLS, CDR2 YYNGEE. The CDR3 is made up of 14 amino acids. CDR3 sequence: CASSADGWTDTQYF.

V usage is TRBV27 and J usage is TRBJ2-2; no DNA is available, so the TRBD1 call from TCRdb remains unchecked. This CDR3 region has 15 residues. The germline gives CDR1 MNHEY, CDR2 SMNVEV (reference sequence). The CDR3 sequence is CASSSRQGYTGELFF.

The chain joins TRBV7-9 to TRBJ2-5; no DNA is available, so the TRBD2 call from TCRdb remains unchecked. This CDR3 spans 13 amino acids. Germline lookup yields CDR1 SEHNR and CDR2 FQNEAQ (reference sequence). The CDR3 protein is CASSPEGRETQYF.

The rearrangement links TRBV5-1 to TRBJ1-2; TCRdb's D gene call, TRBD1, goes unchecked for lack of DNA. This CDR3 contains 15 residues. Looked up from germline, CDR1 is SGHRS and CDR2 is YFSETQ. CDR3 protein: CASSLMTGGSYGYTF.

This sequence joins TRBV27 and TRBJ1-3. CDR1 is MNHEY, CDR2 SMNVEV, per germline (reference sequence). This CDR3 spans 15 amino acids. CDR3 sequence reads: CASSFRWSSGNTIYF.

The CDR3: CSAREVVNSPLHF. V gene TRBV20-1 combines with J gene TRBJ1-6. CDR3 length: 13 amino acids. In germline, CDR1 is DFQATT, CDR2 SNEGSKA (reference sequence).

The gene calls are TRBV2 and TRBJ2-3. CDR3 size: 12 residues. From germline, CDR1 is SNHLY and CDR2 FYNNEI. The CDR3 here is CASVRSGDTQYF.

V usage is TRBV3-1 and J usage is TRBJ2-5; TCRdb indicates TRBD1, and absent DNA this call remains unverified. CDR3 length equals 14 residues. Germline assignment: CDR1 LGHDT and CDR2 YNNKEL (reference sequence). CDR3 protein: CASSQGTIQETQYF.

The gene calls are TRBV20-1 and TRBJ2-1; TCRdb lists TRBD2, though no DNA is available to test this call. Germline-derived CDR1 and CDR2 are DFQATT and SNEGSKA (reference sequence). The CDR3 runs to 15 residues. CDR3 sequence reads: CSASQTSGRLNEQFF.

J is TRBJ2-5 and V is TRBV20-1; with no DNA, the TCRdb D assignment of TRBD2 cannot be verified. In germline, CDR1 is DFQATT, CDR2 SNEGSKA (reference sequence). The CDR3 has 14 residues. The CDR3 loop is CSGQWTSGRETQYF.

This chain joins TRBV3-1 and TRBJ2-7; TCRdb gives TRBD1 as the D gene, but with no DNA this cannot be confirmed. The CDR3 runs 15 residues. Germline CDR1 is LGHDT and CDR2 is YNNKEL (reference sequence). The CDR3 sequence: CASSQGTGRSYEQYF.

This rearrangement joins TRBV11-2 to TRBJ2-2; there is no DNA to check the TCRdb D call of TRBD2. This CDR3 has 15 residues. From germline, CDR1 is SGHAT and CDR2 FQNNGV. The CDR3 reads CASTGTSGFAGELFF.

The V call is TRBV5-1, the J call TRBJ1-1. From germline, CDR1 is SGHRS and CDR2 YFSETQ. This CDR3 is built from 11 residues. The CDR3 spells CASSLATEAFF. Full variable domain (outside the CDR3, taken from reference TRBV5-1 and TRBJ1-1): KAGVTQTPRYLIKTRGQQVTLSCSPISGHRSVSWYQQTPGQGLQFLFEYFSETQRNKGNFPGRFSGRQFSNSRSEMNVSTLELGDSALYLCASSLATEAFFGQGTRLTVV.

V and J are TRBV7-2 and TRBJ1-1. Germline lookup yields CDR1 SGHTA and CDR2 FQGNSA. The CDR3 extends over 14 amino acids. CDR3: CASSPDSAGTEAFF.

The gene calls are TRBV12-3 or TRBV12-4 and TRBJ2-7; without DNA, the TCRdb call of TRBD2 cannot be checked. CDR3 length equals 12 residues. The CDR3 spells CASSGTSTEQYF.

The rearrangement uses TRBV24-1 and TRBJ2-5. The CDR3 covers 16 residues. CDR1 and CDR2 (germline): KGHDR, SFDVKD. This CDR3 is CATSDLLSGSQETQYF.

This chain uses TRBV20-1 with TRBJ1-3. Germline values: CDR1 DFQATT, CDR2 SNEGSKA (reference sequence). This CDR3 has 18 amino acids. The CDR3 spells CSAQGEGLRSRNGNTIYF.

The chain uses TRBV11-3 and TRBJ2-1. Germline lookup yields CDR1 SGHNT and CDR2 YENEEA. The CDR3 consists of 14 residues. The CDR3 sequence is CASGREGSYNEQFF.

The V gene is TRBV7-3, the J gene TRBJ2-2; TCRdb returns TRBD1, unconfirmable since there is no DNA. CDR1 is SGHTA and CDR2 is FQGTGA in the germline V gene. The CDR3 runs to 14 residues. CDR3 sequence reads: CASSVSSAPGELFF.

The chain combines TRBV20-1 with TRBJ2-7; TCRdb selects TRBD2, and the lack of DNA leaves this call unchecked. This CDR3 spans 14 amino acids. Germline loops: CDR1 DFQATT, CDR2 SNEGSKA (reference sequence). CDR3 region: CSARPLAGGPRQYF.

The chain couples TRBV6-5 to TRBJ2-7; TCRdb gives TRBD1 as the D gene, but with no DNA this cannot be confirmed. This CDR3 spans 15 amino acids. Germline V gene sequence: CDR1 MNHEY, CDR2 SVGAGI. The CDR3 reads CASSYHRTGQDEQYF.

The V call is TRBV12-3 or TRBV12-4, the J call TRBJ2-5; TCRdb proposes TRBD1, but this gene call is untestable without DNA. The length of the CDR3 is 16 residues. This chain's CDR3 is CASSLGQGVQRETQYF.

The CDR3 sequence is CASSLSPLSNQPQHF. The chain has TRBV7-2 and TRBJ1-5; there is no DNA to check the TCRdb D call of TRBD1. Germline-derived CDR1 and CDR2 are SGHTA and FQGNSA. The CDR3 is 15 amino acids.

The CDR3 sequence is CASSLVGGFSTEAFF. The chain employs TRBV27 and TRBJ1-1; TCRdb designates TRBD1, a call that cannot be tested without DNA. This CDR3 comprises 15 residues. Germline CDR1 MNHEY, CDR2 SMNVEV (reference sequence).

The chain links TRBV7-6 to TRBJ1-4. The CDR3 length is 15 residues. Germline CDR1 and CDR2: SGHVS and FNYEAQ. The CDR3 loop reads CASSLAAPGGEKLFF.

J is TRBJ1-1 and V is TRBV6-5. Germline CDR1 reads MNHEY; CDR2 reads SVGAGI. The CDR3 is made up of 14 amino acids. The CDR3 sequence: CASSYSVDDTEAFF.

This CDR3 reads CASSLRASGRAVTGELFF. The V call is TRBV5-6, the J call TRBJ2-2; TCRdb returns TRBD2, unconfirmable since there is no DNA. Germline V lookup: CDR1 SGHDT, CDR2 YYEEEE. The CDR3 spans 18 residues.